This T cell receptor beta chain is from a study of CD4 and CD8 cells across lung adenocarcinoma regions. The length of the CDR3 is 15 residues. The V gene's germline CDR1 is MNHNS and CDR2 SASEGT. V was shortened by 5 bases and J by 3 bases, with 14 bases between the two germline ends. TCRdb re-derived calls from the PCR reads in MiXCR, one entry per CDR3 protein. The data show around 20,000 distinct CDR3 sequences, around 56% seen once. By share of the sample, this clonotype is medium-sized (0.01 to 0.1%). The TCR originated in a female donor with lung adenocarcinoma. The CD4 and CD8 labels of this study may be unreliable. The sample was CD8+ T cells from the center of a lung tumor. The chain has TRBV6-1 and TRBJ2-1; D not resolved. The CDR3, as DNA: TGTGCCAGCAGTACCTTGGGGTCGTTCTACAATGAGCAGTTCTTC. This encodes CASSTLGSFYNEQFF.